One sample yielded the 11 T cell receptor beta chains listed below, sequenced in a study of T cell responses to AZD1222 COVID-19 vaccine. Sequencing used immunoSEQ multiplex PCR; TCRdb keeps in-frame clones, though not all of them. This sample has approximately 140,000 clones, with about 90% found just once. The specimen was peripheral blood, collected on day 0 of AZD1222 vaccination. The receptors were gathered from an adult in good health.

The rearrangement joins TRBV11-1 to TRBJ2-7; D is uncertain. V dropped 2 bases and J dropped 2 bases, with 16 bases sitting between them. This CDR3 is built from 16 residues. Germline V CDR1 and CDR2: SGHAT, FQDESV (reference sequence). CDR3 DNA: TGTGCCAGCAGCTTATCGATACAGTTACCCCCCTACGAGCAGTACTTC. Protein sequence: CASSLSIQLPPYEQYF.

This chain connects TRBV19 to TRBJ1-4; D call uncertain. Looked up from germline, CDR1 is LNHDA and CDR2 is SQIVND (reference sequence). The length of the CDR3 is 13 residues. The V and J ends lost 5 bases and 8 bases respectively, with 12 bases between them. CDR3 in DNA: TGTGCCAGTAGTGTAATGGTCGGGGAAAAACTGTTTTTT. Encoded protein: CASSVMVGEKLFF.

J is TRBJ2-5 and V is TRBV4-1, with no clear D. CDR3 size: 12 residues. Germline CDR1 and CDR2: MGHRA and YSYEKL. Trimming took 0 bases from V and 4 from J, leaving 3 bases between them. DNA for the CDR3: TGCGCCAGCAGCCAAGATACAGAGACCCAGTACTTC. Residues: CASSQDTETQYF.

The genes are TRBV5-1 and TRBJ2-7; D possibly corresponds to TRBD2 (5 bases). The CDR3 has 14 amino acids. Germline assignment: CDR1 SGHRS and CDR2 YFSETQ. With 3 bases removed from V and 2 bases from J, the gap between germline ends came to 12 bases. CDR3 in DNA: TGCGCCAGCAGCTATGCGCCGGGGACCTACGAGCAGTACTTC. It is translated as CASSYAPGTYEQYF.

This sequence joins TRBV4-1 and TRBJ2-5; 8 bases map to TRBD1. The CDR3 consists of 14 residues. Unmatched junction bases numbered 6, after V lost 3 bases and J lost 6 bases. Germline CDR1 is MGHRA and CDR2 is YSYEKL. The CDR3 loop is CASSQWQGAKTQYF. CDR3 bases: TGCGCCAGCAGCCAGTGGCAGGGGGCGAAGACCCAGTACTTC.

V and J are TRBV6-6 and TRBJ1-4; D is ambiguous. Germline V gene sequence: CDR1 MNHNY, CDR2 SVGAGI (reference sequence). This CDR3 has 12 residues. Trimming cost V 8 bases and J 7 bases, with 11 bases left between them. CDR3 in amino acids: CASRTAGEKLFF. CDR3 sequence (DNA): TGTGCCAGCCGTACCGCGGGTGAAAAACTGTTTTTT.

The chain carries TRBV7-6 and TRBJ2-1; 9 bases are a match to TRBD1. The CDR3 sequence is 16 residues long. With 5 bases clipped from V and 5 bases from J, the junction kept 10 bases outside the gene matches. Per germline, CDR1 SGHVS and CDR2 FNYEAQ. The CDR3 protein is CASSRTDRGADNEQFF. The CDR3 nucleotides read TGTGCCAGCAGCCGCACGGACAGGGGTGCCGACAATGAGCAGTTCTTC.

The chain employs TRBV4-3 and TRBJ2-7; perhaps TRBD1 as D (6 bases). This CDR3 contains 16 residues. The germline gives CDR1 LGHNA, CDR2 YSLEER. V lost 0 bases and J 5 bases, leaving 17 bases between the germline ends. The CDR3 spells CASSQEGYGRGHEQYF. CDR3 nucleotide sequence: TGCGCCAGCAGCCAAGAGGGGTATGGCAGGGGCCACGAGCAGTACTTC.

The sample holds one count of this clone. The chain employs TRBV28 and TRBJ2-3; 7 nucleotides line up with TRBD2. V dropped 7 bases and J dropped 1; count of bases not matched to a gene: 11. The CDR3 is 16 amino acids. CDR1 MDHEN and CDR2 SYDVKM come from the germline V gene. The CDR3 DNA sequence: TGTGCCAGCACGAGCGGGATGACTCAAGGCACAGATACGCAGTATTTT. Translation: CASTSGMTQGTDTQYF.

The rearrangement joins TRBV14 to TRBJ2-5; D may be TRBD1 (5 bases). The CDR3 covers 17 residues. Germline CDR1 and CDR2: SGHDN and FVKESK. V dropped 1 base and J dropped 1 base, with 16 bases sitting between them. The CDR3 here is CASSQGVVRVSQETQYF. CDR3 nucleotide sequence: TGTGCCAGCAGCCAAGGAGTCGTCAGGGTGTCCCAAGAGACCCAGTACTTC.

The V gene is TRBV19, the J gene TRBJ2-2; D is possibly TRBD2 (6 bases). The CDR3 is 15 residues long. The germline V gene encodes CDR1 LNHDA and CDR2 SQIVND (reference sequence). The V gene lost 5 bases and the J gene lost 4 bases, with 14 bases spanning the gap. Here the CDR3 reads CASSLGDFPTGELFF. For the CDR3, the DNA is TGTGCCAGTAGTCTGGGGGACTTCCCCACCGGGGAGCTGTTTTTT.